Listed below are T cell receptor beta chains from one sample, sequenced in a study of shared clonotypes between healthy human individuals. The data were produced by immunoSEQ multiplex PCR, yet TCRdb's version contains in-frame clones alone and is incomplete. The sample yields roughly 2.4 million clones, under 97% seen once. Source material: naive CD4+ T cells sorted from blood. These TCRs come from a man younger than 30 in good health. Each CDR3 is given without its conserved first and last residue. The order of the fields is V gene, CDR3 length, CDR3 protein.

V: TRBV7-2; length: 9; CDR3: ASSSPRQQY
V: TRBV30; length: 9; CDR3: ASSSGNTIY
V: TRBV5-6; length: 12; CDR3: ASSNPGAQETQY
V: TRBV9; length: 11; CDR3: ASSVDGVGGYT
V: TRBV27; length: 13; CDR3: ASSSGGRSSYEQY
V: TRBV4-3; length: 13; CDR3: ASSPGTGGSETQY
V: TRBV10-1; length: 11; CDR3: ASSQTENSPLH
V: TRBV5-1; length: 14; CDR3: ASSLAGGPSTDTQY
V: TRBV11-2; length: 14; CDR3: ASSLDPSTGSGKAF
V: TRBV7-2; length: 14; CDR3: ASSLEFGQGFYEQY
V: TRBV5-1; length: 12; CDR3: ASSSPHSGNTIY
V: TRBV7-2; length: 11; CDR3: ASSSGSIHEQF
V: TRBV2; length: 11; CDR3: ASNMGLNYEQY
V: TRBV18; length: 11; CDR3: ASSPQSETGYT
V: TRBV5-1; length: 14; CDR3: ASSLRGRGLADTQY
V: TRBV10-2; length: 14; CDR3: ASSESSVGGHNEQF
V: TRBV6-5; length: 11; CDR3: ASRPPGLYEQY
V: TRBV6-1; length: 13; CDR3: ASSEVEGRNSPLH
V: TRBV9; length: 12; CDR3: ASSVRQMNTEAF
V: TRBV18; length: 14; CDR3: ASSPRTDATNEKLF
V: TRBV5-6; length: 13; CDR3: ASSRGETGNQPQH
V: TRBV5-1; length: 12; CDR3: ASSSPRESSGYT